This is a list of T cell receptor beta chains from one sample in a study of cytomegalovirus exposure and HLA in healthy donors. The assay was immunoSEQ multiplex PCR, and TCRdb's table has in-frame clones only and misses some. The table lists around 180,000 clones, 84% of them singletons. Sequenced input: PBMCs. The receptors come from a boy aged 10-17 years in good health and CMV-seronegative. CDR3s include the opening cysteine and the closing phenylalanine or tryptophan. The D gene is left open where the match is weak. Clone size is not always given. Where it is, it says once, few, many or a class for expanded clones.

D gene	clone size	V gene	J gene	CDR3 DNA	CDR3 protein
TRBD2	NA	TRBV13	TRBJ2-7	TGTGCCAGCAGCTTGGGGGGGGACTACGAGCAGTACTTC	CASSLGGDYEQYF
TRBD2	NA	TRBV19	TRBJ2-1	TGTGCCAGTAGTATTGGTGGACTAGGGCAGTTCTTC	CASSIGGLGQFF
NA	NA	TRBV2	TRBJ2-7	TGTGCCAGCAGTCCGGGGGTGGGACGGCCCTACGAGCAGTACTTC	CASSPGVGRPYEQYF
NA	once	TRBV18	TRBJ1-1	TGTGCCAGCTCACCCTTAGACGAGGGTATGAACACTGAAGCTTTCTTT	CASSPLDEGMNTEAFF
TRBD2	NA	TRBV5-1	TRBJ2-1	TGCGCCAGCAGGGGACTAGGAATCAACAATGAGCAGTTCTTC	CASRGLGINNEQFF
NA	NA	TRBV27	TRBJ1-4	TGTGCCAGCAGTTTATCCGCAGGGCTTAATGAAAAACTGTTTTTT	CASSLSAGLNEKLFF
TRBD1	few	TRBV28	TRBJ1-5	TGTGCCAGCCGCATGACAGGGTCGCGCAATCAGCCCCAGCATTTT	CASRMTGSRNQPQHF
TRBD2	few	TRBV30	TRBJ2-1	TGTGCCTGGAGTACGGGGGGAAGCTCCTACAATGAGCAGTTCTTC	CAWSTGGSSYNEQFF
NA	NA	TRBV5-1	TRBJ1-2	TGCGCCAGTACCTGGGGGGGGGCAGTTACTTCGCCTAACTATGGCTACACCTTC	CASTWGGAVTSPNYGYTF
NA	NA	TRBV6-5	TRBJ2-1	TGTGCCAGCAGTTCGCCCCAGGGGAAGCAGTTCTTC	CASSSPQGKQFF